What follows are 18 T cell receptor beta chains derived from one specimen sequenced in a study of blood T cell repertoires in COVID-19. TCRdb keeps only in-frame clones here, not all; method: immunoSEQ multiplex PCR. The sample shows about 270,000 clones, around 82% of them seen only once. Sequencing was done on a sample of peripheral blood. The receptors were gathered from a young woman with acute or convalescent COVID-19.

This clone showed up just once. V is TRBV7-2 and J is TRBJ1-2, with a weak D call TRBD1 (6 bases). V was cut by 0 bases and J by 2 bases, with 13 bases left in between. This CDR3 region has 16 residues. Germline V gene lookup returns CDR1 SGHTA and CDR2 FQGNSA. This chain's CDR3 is CASSLAALGTNYGYTF. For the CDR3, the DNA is TGTGCCAGCAGCTTAGCGGCCCTAGGGACAAACTATGGCTACACCTTC. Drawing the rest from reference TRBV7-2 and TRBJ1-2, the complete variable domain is GAGVSQSPSNKVTEKGKDVELRCDPISGHTALYWYRQSLGQGLEFLIYFQGNSAPDKSGLPSDRFSAERTGGSVSTLTIQRTQQEDSAVYLCASSLAALGTNYGYTFGSGTRLTVV.

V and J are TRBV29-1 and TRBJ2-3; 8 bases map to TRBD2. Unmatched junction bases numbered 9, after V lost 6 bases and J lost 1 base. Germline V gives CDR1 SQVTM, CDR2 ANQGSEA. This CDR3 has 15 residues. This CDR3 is CSVELGREGTDTQYF. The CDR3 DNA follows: TGCAGCGTCGAACTGGGGCGGGAGGGCACAGATACGCAGTATTTT.

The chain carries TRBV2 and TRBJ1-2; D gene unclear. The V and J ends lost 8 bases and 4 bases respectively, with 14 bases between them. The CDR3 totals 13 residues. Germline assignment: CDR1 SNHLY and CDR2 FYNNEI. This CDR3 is CASQRTGIYGYTF. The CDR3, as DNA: TGTGCCAGCCAGCGGACGGGGATCTATGGCTACACCTTC. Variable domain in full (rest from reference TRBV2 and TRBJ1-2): EPEVTQTPSHQVTQMGQEVILRCVPISNHLYFYWYRQILGQKVEFLVSFYNNEISEKSEIFDDQFSVERPDGSNFTLKIRSTKLEDSAMYFCASQRTGIYGYTFGSGTRLTVV.

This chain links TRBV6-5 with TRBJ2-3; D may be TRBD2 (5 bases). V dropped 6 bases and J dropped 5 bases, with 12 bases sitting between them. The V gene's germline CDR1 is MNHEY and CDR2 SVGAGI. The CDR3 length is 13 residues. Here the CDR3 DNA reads TGTGCCAGCAGACCACTAGGCCGAGATACGCAGTATTTT. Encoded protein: CASRPLGRDTQYF.

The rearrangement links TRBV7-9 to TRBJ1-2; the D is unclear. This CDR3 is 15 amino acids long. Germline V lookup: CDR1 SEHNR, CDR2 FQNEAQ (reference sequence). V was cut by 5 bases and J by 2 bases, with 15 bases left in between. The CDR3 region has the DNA TGTGCCAGCAGCCGTGGGCAGACCGACAACTATGGCTACACCTTC. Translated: CASSRGQTDNYGYTF. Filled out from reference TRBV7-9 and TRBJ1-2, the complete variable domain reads DTGVSQNPRHKITKRGQNVTFRCDPISEHNRLYWYRQTLGQGPEFLTYFQNEAQLEKSRLLSDRFSAERPKGSFSTLEIQRTEQGDSAMYLCASSRGQTDNYGYTFGSGTRLTVV.

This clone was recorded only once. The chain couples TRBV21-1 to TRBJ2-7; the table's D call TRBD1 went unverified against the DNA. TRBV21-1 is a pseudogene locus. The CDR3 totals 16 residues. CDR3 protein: CASSSIRDRGSYEQYF. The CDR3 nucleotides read TGTGCCAGCAGCTCCATCCGGGACAGGGGCTCCTACGAGCAGTACTTC.

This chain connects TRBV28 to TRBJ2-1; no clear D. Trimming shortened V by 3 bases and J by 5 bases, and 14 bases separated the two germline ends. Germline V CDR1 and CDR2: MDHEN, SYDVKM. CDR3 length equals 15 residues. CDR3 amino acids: CASSFRQAQHNEQFF. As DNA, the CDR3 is TGTGCCAGCAGTTTTCGGCAGGCCCAACACAATGAGCAGTTCTTC.

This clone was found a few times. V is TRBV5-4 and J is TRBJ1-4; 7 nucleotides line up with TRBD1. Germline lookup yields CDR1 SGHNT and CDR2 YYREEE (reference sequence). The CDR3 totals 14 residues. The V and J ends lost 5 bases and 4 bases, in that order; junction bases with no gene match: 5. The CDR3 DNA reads TGTGCCAGCAGATCGGACAGGTATAATGAAAAACTGTTTTTT. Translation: CASRSDRYNEKLFF. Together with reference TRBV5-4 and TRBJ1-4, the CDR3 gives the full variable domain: ETGVTQSPTHLIKTRGQQVTLRCSSQSGHNTVSWYQQALGQGPQFIFQYYREEENGRGNFPPRFSGLQFPNYSSELNVNALELDDSALYLCASRSDRYNEKLFFGSGTQLSVL.

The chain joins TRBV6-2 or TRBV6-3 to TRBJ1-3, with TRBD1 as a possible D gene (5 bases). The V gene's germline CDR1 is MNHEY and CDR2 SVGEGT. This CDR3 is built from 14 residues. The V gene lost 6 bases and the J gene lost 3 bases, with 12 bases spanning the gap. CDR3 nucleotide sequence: TGTGCCAGCAGCCCCGGACATCTTGGAAACACCATATATTTT. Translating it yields CASSPGHLGNTIYF.

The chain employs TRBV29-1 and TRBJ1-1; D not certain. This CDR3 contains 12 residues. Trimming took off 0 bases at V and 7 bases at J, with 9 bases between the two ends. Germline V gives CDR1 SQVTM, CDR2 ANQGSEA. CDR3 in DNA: TGCAGCGTTGAAGAGACGCGGGATGAAGCTTTCTTT. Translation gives CSVEETRDEAFF. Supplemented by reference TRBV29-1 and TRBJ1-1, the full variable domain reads SAVISQKPSRDICQRGTSLTIQCQVDSQVTMMFWYRQQPGQSLTLIATANQGSEATYESGFVIDKFPISRPNLTFSTLTVSNMSPEDSSIYLCSVEETRDEAFFGQGTRLTVV.

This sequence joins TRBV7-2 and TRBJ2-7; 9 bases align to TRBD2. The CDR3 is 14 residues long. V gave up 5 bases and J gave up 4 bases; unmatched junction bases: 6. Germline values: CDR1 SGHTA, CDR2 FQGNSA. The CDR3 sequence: CASSQTSGRYEQYF. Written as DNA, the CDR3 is TGTGCCAGCAGCCAGACTAGCGGAAGGTACGAGCAGTACTTC.

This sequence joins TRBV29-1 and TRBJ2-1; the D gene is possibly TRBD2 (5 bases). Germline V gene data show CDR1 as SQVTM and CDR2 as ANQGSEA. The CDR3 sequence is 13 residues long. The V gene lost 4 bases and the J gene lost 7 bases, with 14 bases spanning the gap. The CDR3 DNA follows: TGCAGCGTTGTTTTGGGGAGAGGGAATGAGCAGTTCTTC. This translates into CSVVLGRGNEQFF.

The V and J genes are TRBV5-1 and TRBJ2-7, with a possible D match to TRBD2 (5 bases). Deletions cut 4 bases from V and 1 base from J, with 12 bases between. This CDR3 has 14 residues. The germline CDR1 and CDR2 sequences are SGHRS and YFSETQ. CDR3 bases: TGCGCCAGCAGCACGGGGTGGGCATCCTACGAGCAGTACTTC. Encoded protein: CASSTGWASYEQYF.

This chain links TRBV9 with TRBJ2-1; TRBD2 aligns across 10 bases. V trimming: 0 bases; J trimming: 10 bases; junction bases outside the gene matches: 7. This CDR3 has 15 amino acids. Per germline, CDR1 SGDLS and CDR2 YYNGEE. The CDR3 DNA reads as TGTGCCAGCAGCGTAGACTCACTAGCGGGATTCGAGCAGTTCTTC. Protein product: CASSVDSLAGFEQFF. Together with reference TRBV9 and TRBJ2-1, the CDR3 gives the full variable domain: DSGVTQTPKHLITATGQRVTLRCSPRSGDLSVYWYQQSLDQGLQFLIQYYNGEERAKGNILERFSAQQFPDLHSELNLSSLELGDSALYFCASSVDSLAGFEQFFGPGTRLTVL.

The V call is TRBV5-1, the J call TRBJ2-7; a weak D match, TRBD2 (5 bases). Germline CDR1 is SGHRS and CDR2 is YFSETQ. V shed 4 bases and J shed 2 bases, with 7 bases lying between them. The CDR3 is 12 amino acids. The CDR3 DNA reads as TGCGCCAGCAGCACGGGGACCTACGAGCAGTACTTC. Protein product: CASSTGTYEQYF.

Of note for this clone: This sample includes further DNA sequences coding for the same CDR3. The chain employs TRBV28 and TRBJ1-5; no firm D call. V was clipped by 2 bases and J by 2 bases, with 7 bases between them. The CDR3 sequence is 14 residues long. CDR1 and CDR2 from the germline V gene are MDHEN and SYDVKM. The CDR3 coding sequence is TGTGCCAGCAGTTTAGTGGCCGGCAATCAGCCCCAGCATTTT. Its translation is CASSLVAGNQPQHF.

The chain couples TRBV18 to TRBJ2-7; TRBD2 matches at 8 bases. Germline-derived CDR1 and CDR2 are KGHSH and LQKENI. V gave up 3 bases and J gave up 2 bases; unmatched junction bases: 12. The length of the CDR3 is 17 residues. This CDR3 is CASSPGLAGPFAYEQYF. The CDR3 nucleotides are TGTGCCAGCTCACCGGGGCTAGCGGGTCCGTTCGCCTACGAGCAGTACTTC.

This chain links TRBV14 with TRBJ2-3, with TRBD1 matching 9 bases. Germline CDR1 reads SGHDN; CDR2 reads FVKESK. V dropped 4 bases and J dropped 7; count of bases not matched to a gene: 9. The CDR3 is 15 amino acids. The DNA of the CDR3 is TGTGCCAGCAGCCGCCCCGGGACAGGGTCAAATACGCAGTATTTT. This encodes CASSRPGTGSNTQYF. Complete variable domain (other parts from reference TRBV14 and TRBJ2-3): EAGVTQFPSHSVIEKGQTVTLRCDPISGHDNLYWYRRVMGKEIKFLLHFVKESKQDESGMPNNRFLAERTGGTYSTLKVQPAELEDSGVYFCASSRPGTGSNTQYFGPGTRLTVL.